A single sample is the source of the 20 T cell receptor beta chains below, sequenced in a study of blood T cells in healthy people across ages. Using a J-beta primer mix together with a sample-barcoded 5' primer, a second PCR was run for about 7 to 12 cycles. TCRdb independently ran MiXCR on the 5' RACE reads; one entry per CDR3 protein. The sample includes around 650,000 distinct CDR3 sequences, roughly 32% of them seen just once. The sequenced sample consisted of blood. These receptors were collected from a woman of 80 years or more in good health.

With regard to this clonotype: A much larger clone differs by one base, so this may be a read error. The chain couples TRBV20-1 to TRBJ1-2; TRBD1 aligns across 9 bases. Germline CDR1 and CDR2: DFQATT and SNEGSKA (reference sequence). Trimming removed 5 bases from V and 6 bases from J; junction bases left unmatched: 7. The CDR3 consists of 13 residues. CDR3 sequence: CSASDRGGHGYTF. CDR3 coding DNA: TGCAGTGCTTCGGACAGGGGAGGCCATGGCTACACCTTC.

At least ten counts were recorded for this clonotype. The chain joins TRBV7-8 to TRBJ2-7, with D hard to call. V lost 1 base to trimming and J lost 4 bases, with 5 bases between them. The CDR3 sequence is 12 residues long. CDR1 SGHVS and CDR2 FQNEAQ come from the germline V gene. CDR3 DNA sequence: TGTGCCAGCAGCTTAGTACAGTACGAGCAGTACTTC. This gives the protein CASSLVQYEQYF.

The CDR3 sequence is CASRATGFSYGYTF. CDR3 coding DNA: TGTGCCAGCAGAGCGACAGGGTTCAGCTATGGCTACACCTTC. V usage is TRBV6-1 and J usage is TRBJ1-2, with 7 bases aligning to TRBD1. Trimming removed 6 bases from V and 4 bases from J; junction bases left unmatched: 8. Germline V lookup: CDR1 MNHNS, CDR2 SASEGT. The CDR3 consists of 14 residues.

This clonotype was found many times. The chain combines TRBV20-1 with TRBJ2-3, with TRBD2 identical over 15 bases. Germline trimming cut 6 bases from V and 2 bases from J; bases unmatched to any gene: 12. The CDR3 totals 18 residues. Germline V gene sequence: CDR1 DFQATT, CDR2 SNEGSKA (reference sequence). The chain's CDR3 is CSAAPGLAGGLPTDTQYF. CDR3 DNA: TGCAGTGCCGCTCCGGGACTAGCGGGGGGCCTTCCCACAGATACGCAGTATTTT.

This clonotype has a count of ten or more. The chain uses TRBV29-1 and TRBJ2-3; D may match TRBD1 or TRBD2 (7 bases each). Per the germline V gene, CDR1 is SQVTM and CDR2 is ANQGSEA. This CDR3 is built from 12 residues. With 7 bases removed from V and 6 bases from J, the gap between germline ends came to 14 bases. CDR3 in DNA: TGCAGCGCAGGGGGGGCTGGGGATACGCAGTATTTT. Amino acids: CSAGGAGDTQYF.

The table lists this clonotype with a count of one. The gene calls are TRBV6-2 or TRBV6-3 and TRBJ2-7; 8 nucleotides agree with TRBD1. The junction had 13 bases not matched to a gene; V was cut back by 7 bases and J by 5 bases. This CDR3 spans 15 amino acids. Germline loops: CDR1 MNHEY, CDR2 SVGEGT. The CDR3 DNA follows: TGTGCCAGCAAGACGACAGGGGTCCAATTTGACGAGCAGTACTTC. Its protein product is CASKTTGVQFDEQYF.

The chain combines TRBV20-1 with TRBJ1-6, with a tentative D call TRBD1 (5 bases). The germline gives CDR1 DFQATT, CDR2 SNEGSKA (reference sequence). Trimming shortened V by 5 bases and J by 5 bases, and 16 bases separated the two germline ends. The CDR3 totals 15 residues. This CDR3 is CSALTLGRDNSPLHF. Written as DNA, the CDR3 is TGCAGTGCTCTGACCCTGGGCAGGGATAATTCACCCCTCCACTTT.

CDR3 protein: CASSLLPGELFF. CDR3 DNA: TGTGCCAGCAGCTTGTTGCCCGGGGAGCTGTTTTTT. This chain uses TRBV5-6 with TRBJ2-2; no clear D gene. CDR1 SGHDT and CDR2 YYEEEE come from the germline V gene. Trimming removed 1 base at V and 6 bases at J, with 4 bases between. The CDR3 totals 12 residues.

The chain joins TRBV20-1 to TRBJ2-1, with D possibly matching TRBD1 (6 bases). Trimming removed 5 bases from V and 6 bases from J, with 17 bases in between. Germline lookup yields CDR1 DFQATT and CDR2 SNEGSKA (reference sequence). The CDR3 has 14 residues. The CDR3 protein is CSAPGTLKGNEQFF. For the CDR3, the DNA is TGCAGTGCTCCCGGGACACTAAAAGGCAATGAGCAGTTCTTC.

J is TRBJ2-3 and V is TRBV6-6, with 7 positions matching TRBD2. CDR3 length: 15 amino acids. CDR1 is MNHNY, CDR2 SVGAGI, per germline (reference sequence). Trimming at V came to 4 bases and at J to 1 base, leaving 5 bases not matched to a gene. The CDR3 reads CASSSQRGGTDTQYF. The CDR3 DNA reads TGTGCCAGCAGTTCTCAGCGGGGAGGCACAGATACGCAGTATTTT.

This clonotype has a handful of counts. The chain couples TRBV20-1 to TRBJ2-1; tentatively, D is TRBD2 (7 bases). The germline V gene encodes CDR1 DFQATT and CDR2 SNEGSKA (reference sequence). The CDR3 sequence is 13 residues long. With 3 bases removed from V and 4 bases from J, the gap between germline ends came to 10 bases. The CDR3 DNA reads TGCAGTGCTAGCGGGGGGCCGTACAATGAGCAGTTCTTC. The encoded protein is CSASGGPYNEQFF.

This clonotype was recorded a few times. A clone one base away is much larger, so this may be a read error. The CDR3 DNA is TGTGCCAGCAGCCCCAGGGGAGCAGGGGTAGGACAAGAGACCCAGTTCTTC. This encodes CASSPRGAGVGQETQFF. V usage is TRBV11-2 and J usage is TRBJ2-5, with D maybe TRBD1 (6 bases). The J call could be wrong; TRBJ2-1 is a better fit for the DNA end. Germline CDR1 reads SGHAT; CDR2 reads FQNNGV. The CDR3 length is 17 residues.

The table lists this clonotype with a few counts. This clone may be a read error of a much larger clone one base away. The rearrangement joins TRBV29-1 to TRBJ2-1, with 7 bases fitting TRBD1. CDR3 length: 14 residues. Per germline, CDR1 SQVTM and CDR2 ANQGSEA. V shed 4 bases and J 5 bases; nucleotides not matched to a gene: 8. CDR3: CSVGTGGPHNEQFF. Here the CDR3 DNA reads TGCAGCGTTGGGACAGGTGGGCCCCACAATGAGCAGTTCTTC.

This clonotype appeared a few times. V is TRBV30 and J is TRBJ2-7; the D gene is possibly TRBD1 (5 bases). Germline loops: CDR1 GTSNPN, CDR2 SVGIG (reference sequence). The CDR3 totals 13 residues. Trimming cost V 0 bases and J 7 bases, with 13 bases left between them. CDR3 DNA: TGTGCCTGGAGTGTACGGGCAGGGAATGAGCAGTACTTC. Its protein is CAWSVRAGNEQYF.

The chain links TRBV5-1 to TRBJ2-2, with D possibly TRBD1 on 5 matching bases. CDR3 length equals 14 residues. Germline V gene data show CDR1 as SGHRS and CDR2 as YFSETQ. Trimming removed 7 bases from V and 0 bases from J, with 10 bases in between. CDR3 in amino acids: CASAADTNTGELFF. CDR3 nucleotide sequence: TGCGCCAGCGCGGCGGACACGAACACCGGGGAGCTGTTTTTT.

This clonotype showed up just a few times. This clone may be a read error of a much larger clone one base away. CDR3 DNA sequence: TGTGCCAGCAGCACACAACTAGCGGGGGGGTTATACAATGAGCAGTACTTC. Amino acid sequence: CASSTQLAGGLYNEQYF. The rearrangement links TRBV12-3 or TRBV12-4 to TRBJ2-5, with 13 bases aligning to TRBD2. With 6 bases clipped from V and 11 bases from J, the junction kept 18 bases outside the gene matches. The CDR3 is made up of 17 amino acids.

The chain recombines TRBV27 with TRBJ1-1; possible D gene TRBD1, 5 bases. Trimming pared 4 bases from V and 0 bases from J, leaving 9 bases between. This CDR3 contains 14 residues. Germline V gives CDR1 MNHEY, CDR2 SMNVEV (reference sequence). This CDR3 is CASSWTSMNTEAFF. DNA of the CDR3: TGTGCCAGCAGTTGGACATCCATGAACACTGAAGCTTTCTTT.

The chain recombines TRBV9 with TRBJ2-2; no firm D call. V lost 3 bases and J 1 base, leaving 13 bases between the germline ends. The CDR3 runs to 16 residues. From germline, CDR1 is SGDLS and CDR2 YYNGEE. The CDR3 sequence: CASSGAYPVNTGELFF. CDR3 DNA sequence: TGTGCCAGCAGCGGTGCCTACCCGGTGAACACCGGGGAGCTGTTTTTT.

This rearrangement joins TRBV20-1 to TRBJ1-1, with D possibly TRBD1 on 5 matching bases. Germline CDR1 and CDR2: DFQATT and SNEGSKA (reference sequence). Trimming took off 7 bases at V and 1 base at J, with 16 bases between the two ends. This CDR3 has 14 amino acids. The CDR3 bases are TGCAGTGTAATTTGGGCAGGGAGGAACACTGAAGCTTTCTTT. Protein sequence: CSVIWAGRNTEAFF.

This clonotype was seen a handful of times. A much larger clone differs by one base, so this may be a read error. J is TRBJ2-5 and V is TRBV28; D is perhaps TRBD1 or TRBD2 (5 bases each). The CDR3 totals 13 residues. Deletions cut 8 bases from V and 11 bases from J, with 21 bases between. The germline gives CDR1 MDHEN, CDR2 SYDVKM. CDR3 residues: CASAGTAVNEQYF. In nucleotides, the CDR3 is TGTGCCAGCGCCGGGACCGCGGTCAATGAGCAGTACTTC.